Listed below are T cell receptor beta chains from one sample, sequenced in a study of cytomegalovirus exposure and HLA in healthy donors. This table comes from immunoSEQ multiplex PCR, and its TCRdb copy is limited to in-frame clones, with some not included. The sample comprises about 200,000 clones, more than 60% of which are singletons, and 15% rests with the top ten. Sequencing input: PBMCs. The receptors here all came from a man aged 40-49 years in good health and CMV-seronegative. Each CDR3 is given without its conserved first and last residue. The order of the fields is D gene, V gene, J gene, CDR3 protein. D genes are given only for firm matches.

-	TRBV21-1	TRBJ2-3	ASSLSGADTQY
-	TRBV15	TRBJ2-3	ATRFERGTDTQY
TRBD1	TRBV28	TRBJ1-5	ASSPRRGRQPQH
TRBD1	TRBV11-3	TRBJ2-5	ASSLGQGVQETQY
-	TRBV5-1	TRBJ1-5	ASSPGGNSNQPQH
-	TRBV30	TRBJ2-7	AWKIRGSAEQY
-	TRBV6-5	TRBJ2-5	ASSQGRGRETQY
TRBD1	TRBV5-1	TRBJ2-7	ASSLTGTGGFDEQY
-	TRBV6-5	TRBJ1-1	ASSVGGGSEAF
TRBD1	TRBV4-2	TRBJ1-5	ASSRGQSNQPQH
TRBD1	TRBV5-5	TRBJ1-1	ASSSIRDSLNTEAF
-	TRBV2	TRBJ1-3	ASSLQAFSGNTIY
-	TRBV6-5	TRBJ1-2	ASSYGGNGYT
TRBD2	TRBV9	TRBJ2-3	ASSEYSGRGTDTQY
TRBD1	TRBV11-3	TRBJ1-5	ASASLTDRGNDQPQH
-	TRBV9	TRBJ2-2	ASSVEGDRTGELF
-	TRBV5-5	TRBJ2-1	ASSLGGDSYNEQF
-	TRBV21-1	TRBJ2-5	ASERQETQY
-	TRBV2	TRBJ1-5	ASGRILNQPQH
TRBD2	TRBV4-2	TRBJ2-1	ASSQEGGREGPHEQF
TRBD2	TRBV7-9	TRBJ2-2	SSSQTSGRMDGELF
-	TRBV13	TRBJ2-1	ASSLDELNEQF
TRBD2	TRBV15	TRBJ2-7	ATSRDRGGEAEQY
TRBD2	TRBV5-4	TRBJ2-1	ASSFDGTSGQINEQF
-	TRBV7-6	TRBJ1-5	ASSPGHYSNQPQH
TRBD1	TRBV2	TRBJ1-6	ASRFLTGGDSPLH
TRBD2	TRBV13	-	ASSPSRGGYEQY
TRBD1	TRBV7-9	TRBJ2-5	ASSFPNGQGPEETQY
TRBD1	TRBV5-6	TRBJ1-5	ASSLGQGTRPQH
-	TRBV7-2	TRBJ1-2	ASSVDMNYGYT
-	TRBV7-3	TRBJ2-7	ASSLGQIPPYEQY
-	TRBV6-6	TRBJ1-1	ASSYLQRNTEAF
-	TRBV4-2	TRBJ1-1	ASSQSRGGTEAF
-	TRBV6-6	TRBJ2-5	ASRPIPEGPGTQY
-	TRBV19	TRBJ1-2	ASSNPPEDYGYT
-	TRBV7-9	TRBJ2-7	ASSFSSRSEQY
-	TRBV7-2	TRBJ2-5	ASSLLRSQETQY
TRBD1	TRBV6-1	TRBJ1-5	ASGQGVRENQPQH
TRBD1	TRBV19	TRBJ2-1	ASSRDRAFNEQF
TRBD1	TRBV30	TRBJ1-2	AWSDRGDYGYT
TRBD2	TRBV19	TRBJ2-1	ASSIRPSGGTYNEQF
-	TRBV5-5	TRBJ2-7	ASSFAGRLSYEQY
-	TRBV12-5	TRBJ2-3	ASGDTSTDTQY
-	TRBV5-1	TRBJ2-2	ASRPDWVNTGELF
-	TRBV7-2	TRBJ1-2	ASSFAGLYGYT
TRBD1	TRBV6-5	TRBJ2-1	ASSSGTEYNEQF
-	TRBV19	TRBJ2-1	ASSIGAGSYNEQF
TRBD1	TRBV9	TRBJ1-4	ASSVGQGAEKLF
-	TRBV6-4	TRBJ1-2	ASSPRENYGYT
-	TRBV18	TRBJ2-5	ASSPRQGGQETQY
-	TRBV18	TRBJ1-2	ASSRNGGRDGYT
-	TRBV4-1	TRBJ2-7	ASSQDRGTSYEQY
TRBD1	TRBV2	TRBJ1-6	ASIQGGSPLH
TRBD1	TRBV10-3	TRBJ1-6	AISPKQGEGSPLH
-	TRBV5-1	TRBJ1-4	ASSLPPNEKLF
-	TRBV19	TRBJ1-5	ASKGTFYSNQPQH
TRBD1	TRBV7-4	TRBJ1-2	ASSLGGYRGRLGYT
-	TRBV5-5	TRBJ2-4	ASSLRSGDENIQY